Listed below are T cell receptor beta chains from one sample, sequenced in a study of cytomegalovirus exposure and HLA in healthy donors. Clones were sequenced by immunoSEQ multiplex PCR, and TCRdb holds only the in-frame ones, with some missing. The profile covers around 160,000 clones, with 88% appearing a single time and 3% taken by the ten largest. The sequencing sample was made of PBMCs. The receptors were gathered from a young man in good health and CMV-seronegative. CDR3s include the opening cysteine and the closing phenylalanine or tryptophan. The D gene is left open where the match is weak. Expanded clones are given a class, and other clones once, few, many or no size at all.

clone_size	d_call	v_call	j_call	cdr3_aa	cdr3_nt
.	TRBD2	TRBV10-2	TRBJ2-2	CATYGGVSNTGELFF	TGCGCCACCTATGGGGGGGTCTCGAACACCGGGGAGCTGTTTTTT
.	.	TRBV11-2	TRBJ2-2	CASDATANTGELFF	TGTGCCAGCGACGCGACAGCGAACACCGGGGAGCTGTTTTTT
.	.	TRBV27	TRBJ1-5	CASSLSRGNQPQHF	TGTGCCAGCAGTTTATCGAGGGGGAATCAGCCCCAGCATTTT
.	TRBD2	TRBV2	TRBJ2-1	CASSESRTSGRGVSYNEQFF	TGTGCCAGCAGTGAGTCCCGGACTAGCGGGAGGGGAGTCTCCTACAATGAGCAGTTCTTC
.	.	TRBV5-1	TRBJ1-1	CASSTGNTEAFF	TGCGCCAGCAGCACCGGGAACACTGAAGCTTTCTTT
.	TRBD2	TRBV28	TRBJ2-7	CASGRGGVYEQYF	TGTGCCAGCGGCCGGGGGGGGGTCTACGAGCAGTACTTC
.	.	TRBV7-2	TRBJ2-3	CASSWDFASTDTQYF	TGTGCCAGCAGCTGGGACTTTGCTAGCACAGATACGCAGTATTTT
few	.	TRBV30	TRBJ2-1	CAWGAGQSEQFF	TGTGCCTGGGGGGCAGGACAATCTGAGCAGTTCTTC
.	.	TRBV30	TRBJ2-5	CAWARGGGMRETQYF	TGTGCCTGGGCCAGGGGCGGGGGAATGCGAGAGACCCAGTACTTC
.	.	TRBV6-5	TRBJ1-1	CASSYSVGRAFF	TGTGCCAGCAGTTACTCGGTGGGGCGAGCTTTCTTT
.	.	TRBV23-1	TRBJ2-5	CASSQSRHIGVGTRGHQETQYF	TGCGCCAGCAGTCAATCGAGGCACATCGGCGTGGGGACGAGGGGACATCAAGAGACCCAGTACTTC
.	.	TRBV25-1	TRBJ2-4	CASSGTDSLKNIQYF	TGTGCCAGCAGTGGAACCGACAGCCTCAAAAACATTCAGTACTTC
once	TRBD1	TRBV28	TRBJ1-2	CASSSDRGLYYGYTF	TGTGCCAGCAGTTCTGACAGGGGCCTTTACTATGGCTACACCTTC
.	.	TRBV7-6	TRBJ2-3	CASSPAARTDTQYF	TGTGCCAGCAGCCCTGCTGCGCGCACAGATACGCAGTATTTT
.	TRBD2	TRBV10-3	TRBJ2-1	CAAGYSSGSNEQFF	TGTGCCGCGGGCTACTCTAGCGGGAGCAATGAGCAGTTCTTC
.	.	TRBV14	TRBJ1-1	CASSRETAWEYMNTEAFF	TGTGCCAGCAGCCGAGAGACAGCGTGGGAATATATGAACACTGAAGCTTTCTTT
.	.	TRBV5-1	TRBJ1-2	CASSLDAGATYGYTF	TGCGCCAGCAGCTTGGACGCAGGGGCGACCTATGGCTACACCTTC
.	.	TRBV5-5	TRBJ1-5	CASSLWGGNQPQHF	TGTGCCAGCAGCTTGTGGGGCGGCAATCAGCCCCAGCATTTT
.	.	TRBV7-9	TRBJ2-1	CASSLVLEQFF	TGTGCCAGCAGCTTAGTCCTAGAGCAGTTCTTC
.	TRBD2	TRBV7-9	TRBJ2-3	CASSPIGGATSTDTQYF	TGTGCCAGCAGCCCAATCGGGGGGGCGACTAGCACAGATACGCAGTATTTT
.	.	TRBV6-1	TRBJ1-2	CASSEAGPYGYTF	TGTGCCAGCAGTGAAGCGGGCCCGTATGGCTACACCTTC
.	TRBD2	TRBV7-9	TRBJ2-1	CASSPIAGGQDEQFF	TGTGCCAGCAGCCCAATAGCGGGGGGGCAGGATGAGCAGTTCTTC
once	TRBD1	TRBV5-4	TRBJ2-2	CASSEDRGRELFF	TGTGCCAGCAGCGAAGACAGGGGGAGGGAGCTGTTTTTT
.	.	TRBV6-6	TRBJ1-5	CASSYSSGQPQHF	TGTGCCAGCAGTTACTCGTCGGGTCAGCCCCAGCATTTT
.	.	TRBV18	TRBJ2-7	CASSPGHQFYEQYF	TGTGCCAGCTCTCCGGGACACCAATTCTACGAGCAGTACTTC
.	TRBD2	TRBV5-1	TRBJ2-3	CASSFRGLAGADTQYF	TGCGCCAGCAGCTTCAGAGGCCTAGCGGGTGCAGATACGCAGTATTTT
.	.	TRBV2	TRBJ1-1	CASRTQSMNTEAFF	TGTGCCAGCAGGACACAGAGCATGAACACTGAAGCTTTCTTT
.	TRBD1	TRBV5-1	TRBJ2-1	CASSLEQGAYNEQFF	TGCGCCAGCAGCTTGGAACAGGGGGCGTACAATGAGCAGTTCTTC
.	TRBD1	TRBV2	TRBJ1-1	CASLPGDRGTEAFF	TGTGCCAGCTTACCGGGGGACAGAGGGACTGAAGCTTTCTTT
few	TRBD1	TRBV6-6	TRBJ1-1	CASSSPGQGVF	TGTGCCAGCAGTTCTCCGGGACAGGGGGTATTT
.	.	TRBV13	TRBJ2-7	CASSGGLASSYEQYF	TGTGCCAGCAGCGGAGGATTAGCGAGCTCCTACGAGCAGTACTTC
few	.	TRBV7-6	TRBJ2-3	CASSLVADTQYF	TGTGCCAGCAGCTTAGTCGCAGATACGCAGTATTTT
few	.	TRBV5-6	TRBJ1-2	CASSLGGRNYGYTF	TGTGCCAGCAGCTTGGGAGGCCGGAACTATGGCTACACCTTC
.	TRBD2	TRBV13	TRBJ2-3	CASSLGLAGGFEATQYF	TGTGCCAGCAGTCTGGGACTAGCGGGGGGATTCGAGGCTACGCAGTATTTT
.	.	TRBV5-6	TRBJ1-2	CASSVKDRNYGYTF	TGTGCCAGCAGCGTTAAGGACAGAAACTATGGCTACACCTTC
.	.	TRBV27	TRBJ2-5	CASSLLAGDIQETQYF	TGTGCCAGCAGTTTACTAGCAGGGGACATACAAGAGACCCAGTACTTC
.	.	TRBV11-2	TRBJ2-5	CASSLRVPSYQETQYF	TGTGCCAGCAGCTTACGGGTCCCGTCGTACCAAGAGACCCAGTACTTC
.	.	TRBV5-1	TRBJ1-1	CASRSTEMNTEAFF	TGCGCCAGCAGGAGTACAGAAATGAACACTGAAGCTTTCTTT
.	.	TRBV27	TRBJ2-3	CASSFRDTQYF	TGTGCCAGCAGTTTTCGGGATACGCAGTATTTT
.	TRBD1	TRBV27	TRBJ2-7	CASRLMTGNNEQYF	TGTGCCAGCAGGTTGATGACAGGGAACAACGAGCAGTACTTC
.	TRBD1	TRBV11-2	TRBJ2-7	CASSFTTGVYEQYF	TGTGCCAGCAGCTTCACGACAGGGGTCTACGAGCAGTACTTC
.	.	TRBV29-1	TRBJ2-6	CSVDEGAGANVLTF	TGCAGCGTTGATGAAGGGGCTGGGGCCAACGTCCTGACTTTC
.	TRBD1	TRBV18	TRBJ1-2	CASSPGTGGAYGYTF	TGTGCCAGCTCACCTGGGACAGGGGGTGCCTATGGCTACACCTTC
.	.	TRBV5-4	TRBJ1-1	CASSRVGAEGTEAFF	TGTGCCAGCAGTAGAGTTGGGGCAGAAGGTACTGAAGCTTTCTTT
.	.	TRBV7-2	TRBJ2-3	CASNLQGRSTQYF	TGTGCCAGCAACCTACAGGGTCGGAGTACGCAGTATTTT